A single T cell receptor beta chain is shown here with its context. Generated by immunoSEQ multiplex PCR, the TCRdb table keeps only in-frame clones and is missing some. The sample lists roughly 130,000 clones, under 90% occurring once. The data originate from a study of blood T cell repertoires in COVID-19. This CDR3 has 14 residues. Trimming took 3 bases from V and 5 from J, leaving 13 bases between them. Looked up from germline, CDR1 is ENHRY and CDR2 is SYGVKD. The chain is built from TRBV10-3 and TRBJ1-2, with no clear D. The sequencing sample was made of peripheral blood. This TCR was recovered from a woman in her sixties with acute or convalescent COVID-19. The CDR3 DNA sequence: TGTGCCATCAGTGACAGGCTCTCTCGTTATGGCTACACCTTC. Translated: CAISDRLSRYGYTF.